This TCR beta chain is from a study of blood T cell repertoires in COVID-19 (dated by TCRdb to 2018 to 2020). In terms of the full investigation: Samples covering the acute and convalescent phases of COVID-19 were provided by collaborators in the United States, Italy and Spain. The prospective study material was composed of cDNA or gDNA derived from T cells, B-cell-depleted T cells, or PBMCs. The dataset comprised deeply sampled blood TCRbeta repertoires from subjects exposed to, actively infected with, or recovered from COVID-19. The repertoires were released in a freely available public database intended as a resource for research on the immune response to SARS-CoV-2. The samples were drawn from two sources: the first 160 participants of the ongoing ImmuneRACE study, and fewer than 1,500 subjects contributed by 6 global collaborators. The sample metadata nearly always contained a de-identified subject ID, COVID-19 status, age in years and sex. HLA class I and class II types, where available, came from metadata supplied by the sample provider rather than from assay-based typing. The research as a whole found: The quantity of clinical and demographic metadata differed by source and by participant and was supplied without curation.

As regards this clone: Its specific antigen is unknown. One base away there is no much larger clone; base qualities are not given.

Each collaborating institution followed its own protocols to collect whole blood in K2EDTA tubes. For TCRbeta analysis, collaborators shipped samples as frozen whole blood, isolated PBMCs, or DNA extracted from either of those sample types. CDR1 and CDR2 (SNHLY, FYNNEI) derive from the germline V gene. Trimming at the junction amounts to 8 bases on V and 4 bases on J, and the germline ends lie 23 bases apart. From cysteine to phenylalanine, the CDR3 is 16 amino acids long. The sequence is cut down to CDR3 DNA, 48 bases in frame from base 1. The immunoSEQ Assay, a bias-controlled multiplex PCR, was used to amplify TCRbeta CDR3 regions from genomic DNA. As for the original processing: The number of nucleated cells in each sample was estimated from the amplification of reference gene primers within the assay. To quantify the absolute abundance of each unique TCRbeta CDR3 rearrangement, sequence reads were collapsed and filtered. For each sample, productive Simpson clonality was calculated as the square root of Simpson's diversity index over productive rearrangements. TCRdb mirrors the immuneACCESS table, restricted to in-frame sequences. Some clones are absent from its copies; in checked studies, under half trace to an unresolved V gene, and the reason for the others is unknown. V and J calls and clone size are given by that table; D and trimming were obtained from the DNA. This sample has 57,000 or so clones in its table, and less than 80% of those were observed once. Jointly, the top ten make up around a sixth of the sample.

Sequencing was done on a sample of peripheral blood. The sequence was obtained from a man aged 60 to 75 with acute or convalescent COVID-19. The chain was built from TRBV2 and TRBJ1-1; a tentative D match to TRBD1 spans 5 bases. Read as DNA, the sequence is TGTGCCAGCGTGCCCCCCCAGGGATTCGTCCGCACTGAAGCTTTCTTT. This yields the protein CASVPPQGFVRTEAFF. This CDR3, with the reference TRBV2 and TRBJ1-1 proteins standing in past its ends, gives the full variable domain EPEVTQTPSHQVTQMGQEVILRCVPISNHLYFYWYRQILGQKVEFLVSFYNNEISEKSEIFDDQFSVERPDGSNFTLKIRSTKLEDSAMYFCASVPPQGFVRTEAFFGQGTRLTVV.